What follows describes a single T cell receptor (beta chain). This record belongs to a study of blood T cell repertoires in COVID-19. Study at large: Samples representing acute and convalescent COVID-19 were sourced from the United States, Italy and Spain. T cells, B-cell-depleted T cells, or PBMCs supplied cDNA or gDNA.

Original handling: Amplification of reference gene primers provided the estimated nucleated cell counts. This table comes from immunoSEQ multiplex PCR, and its TCRdb copy is limited to in-frame clones, with some not included. V and J calls and clone size are given by that table; D and trimming were obtained from the DNA. This sample has tens of thousands of clones, with 65% to 80% found just once. CDR1 and CDR2 (germline): MNHEY, SMNVEV (reference sequence). The CDR3 extends over 15 amino acids. V was trimmed by 6 bases and J by 6 bases, leaving 20 bases between them. Sequenced sample: peripheral blood. This clonotype originated in a human donor in a cohort sampled during active COVID-19. This rearrangement joins TRBV27 to TRBJ1-1, with D unclear. CDR3 coding DNA: TGTGCCAGCAGCCCCCGAGGGTCCAAATTTCCTGAAGCTTTCTTT. Its translation: CASSPRGSKFPEAFF.